This entry lists 22 T cell receptor beta chains sequenced from one sample in a study of blood T cell repertoires in COVID-19. Libraries were prepared by immunoSEQ multiplex PCR; TCRdb keeps only in-frame clonotypes and omits some of them. Of just over 95,000 clones listed, about 80% are singletons. Sequencing was performed on peripheral blood. The receptors shown here come from a man between 60 and 75 years old with acute or convalescent COVID-19.

V and J are TRBV9 and TRBJ2-5, with 7 nucleotides matching TRBD2. The CDR3 totals 14 residues. Germline trimming cut 3 bases from V and 7 bases from J; bases unmatched to any gene: 9. The germline V gene has CDR1 SGDLS and CDR2 YYNGEE. CDR3: CASSDGLGFGTQYF. CDR3 DNA sequence: TGTGCCAGCAGCGACGGACTAGGGTTTGGGACCCAGTACTTC.

V usage is TRBV27 and J usage is TRBJ2-1; 7 nucleotides line up with TRBD2. Per the germline V gene, CDR1 is MNHEY and CDR2 is SMNVEV (reference sequence). The CDR3 consists of 17 residues. V was pared by 3 bases and J by 2 bases, with 10 bases of the junction left unmatched. CDR3 loop: CASSFPSGGGPYNEQFF. The DNA for the CDR3 is TGTGCCAGCAGTTTCCCCTCGGGGGGAGGGCCCTACAATGAGCAGTTCTTC.

The chain combines TRBV28 with TRBJ1-1; 7 nucleotides line up with TRBD1. The V and J ends lost 7 bases and 0 bases, in that order; junction bases with no gene match: 2. The CDR3 consists of 13 residues. CDR1 and CDR2 from the germline V gene are MDHEN and SYDVKM. The CDR3 loop reads CASKGAMNTEAFF. CDR3 nucleotides: TGTGCCAGCAAGGGGGCGATGAACACTGAAGCTTTCTTT.

This chain joins TRBV11-3 and TRBJ2-3, with TRBD1 matching 10 bases. V shed 6 bases, J shed 5 bases, and the junction held 11 bases outside the gene matches. This CDR3 is 16 amino acids long. Germline CDR1 is SGHNT and CDR2 is YENEEA. CDR3 sequence (DNA): TGTGCCAGCAGTTCCGGGACAGGGGCTTCTGTAGATACGCAGTATTTT. The encoded protein is CASSSGTGASVDTQYF.

The chain carries TRBV5-4 and TRBJ1-2; TRBD1 might be the D (6 bases). This CDR3 comprises 12 residues. Trimming cost V 0 bases and J 8 bases, with 8 bases left between them. The germline V gene encodes CDR1 SGHNT and CDR2 YYREEE (reference sequence). This CDR3 reads CASSLEDRGYTF. CDR3 nucleotide sequence: TGTGCCAGCAGCTTGGAGGACAGAGGCTACACCTTC.

A single count supports this clone. The chain is built from TRBV6-2 or TRBV6-3 and TRBJ2-1; 7 bases fit TRBD2. V lost 0 bases and J lost 6; bases outside the gene matches: 2. This CDR3 has 14 residues. Germline V gene data show CDR1 as MNHEY and CDR2 as SVGEGT. CDR3 protein: CASSYSTGGNEQFF. DNA for the CDR3: TGTGCCAGCAGTTACTCGACGGGGGGCAATGAGCAGTTCTTC.

The V and J genes are TRBV7-8 and TRBJ1-2, with 7 bases lining up with TRBD1. CDR1 is SGHVS, CDR2 FQNEAQ, per germline. V lost 0 bases and J lost 2; bases outside the gene matches: 3. The CDR3 is 15 residues long. CDR3 sequence (DNA): TGTGCCAGCAGCTTAGCGGGACAGATCAACTATGGCTACACCTTC. Protein: CASSLAGQINYGYTF. The full variable domain, rest sourced from reference TRBV7-8 and TRBJ1-2, is GAGVSQSPRYKVAKRGQDVALRCDPISGHVSLFWYQQALGQGPEFLTYFQNEAQLDKSGLPSDRFFAERPEGSVSTLKIQRTQQEDSAVYLCASSLAGQINYGYTFGSGTRLTVV.

The chain uses TRBV4-1 and TRBJ2-2; the D gene is possibly TRBD2 (6 bases). Deletions cut 4 bases from V and 6 bases from J, with 15 bases between. CDR1 is MGHRA and CDR2 is YSYEKL in the germline V gene. The CDR3 has 15 residues. This CDR3 is CASSLGMGGAGELFF. The CDR3 bases are TGCGCCAGCAGCCTAGGGATGGGGGGTGCCGGGGAGCTGTTTTTT.

The rearrangement joins TRBV11-2 to TRBJ2-1; 8 bases align to TRBD1. The V gene end was trimmed by 1 base and the J gene end by 8 bases; junction bases not matched to a gene: 13. The CDR3 has 17 amino acids. Germline V gene sequence: CDR1 SGHAT, CDR2 FQNNGV. The CDR3 nucleotides are TGTGCCAGCAGCTTAGGGGACAGGCCTTACTATGGCGATGAGCAGTTCTTC. Its protein is CASSLGDRPYYGDEQFF.

The gene calls are TRBV18 and TRBJ2-3, with TRBD2 identical over 8 bases. The CDR3 extends over 17 amino acids. CDR1 and CDR2 (germline): KGHSH, LQKENI. With V trimmed by 3 bases and J by 0 bases, 8 bases remained unmatched. The CDR3 DNA follows: TGTGCCAGCTCACCCACCCCACTAGCGGCAAGCACAGATACGCAGTATTTT. Protein sequence: CASSPTPLAASTDTQYF. Filled out from reference TRBV18 and TRBJ2-3, the complete variable domain reads NAGVMQNPRHLVRRRGQEARLRCSPMKGHSHVYWYRQLPEEGLKFMVYLQKENIIDESGMPKERFSAEFPKEGPSILRIQQVVRGDSAAYFCASSPTPLAASTDTQYFGPGTRLTVL.

The chain is built from TRBV30 and TRBJ2-3; 7 bases fit TRBD2. The CDR3 covers 13 residues. In germline, CDR1 is GTSNPN, CDR2 SVGIG (reference sequence). Trimming removed 8 bases from V and 5 bases from J; junction bases left unmatched: 10. The CDR3 region is CAGIWRGRDTQYF. The CDR3, as DNA: TGTGCCGGAATATGGCGGGGGAGAGATACGCAGTATTTT.

This clone was picked up a small number of times. The chain employs TRBV7-2 and TRBJ1-6; D may be TRBD1 (6 bases). The CDR3 extends over 15 amino acids. V lost 4 bases and J lost 2, with 9 bases in between. Germline V gene sequence: CDR1 SGHTA, CDR2 FQGNSA. The CDR3 sequence is CASSYTGTYNSPLHF. The CDR3 bases are TGTGCCAGCAGCTATACAGGGACCTATAATTCACCCCTCCACTTT.

CDR3 in amino acids: CASSFPGDTQYF. CDR3 DNA: TGTGCCAGCAGTTTCCCCGGGGATACGCAGTATTTT. V and J are TRBV12-3 or TRBV12-4 and TRBJ2-3; D is ambiguous. V dropped 3 bases and J dropped 6 bases, with 7 bases sitting between them. This CDR3 comprises 12 residues.

This clone appeared a single time. The chain links TRBV18 to TRBJ1-1; a weak D match, TRBD1 (5 bases). This CDR3 contains 13 residues. The V end lost 2 bases, the J end lost 1 base, and 5 bases lay between the germline ends. CDR1 KGHSH and CDR2 LQKENI come from the germline V gene. The CDR3 bases are TGTGCCAGCTCACCAGGACAGAACACTGAAGCTTTCTTT. It specifies CASSPGQNTEAFF.

V is TRBV7-2 and J is TRBJ1-2; the D gene is possibly TRBD1 (6 bases). This CDR3 comprises 18 residues. CDR1 is SGHTA, CDR2 FQGNSA, per germline. V gave up 2 bases and J gave up 0 bases, with 19 bases separating them. CDR3 coding DNA: TGTGCCAGCAGCTTATGGCGTACGGGGGGCTTAGCTAACTATGGCTACACCTTC. Its translation is CASSLWRTGGLANYGYTF. The entire variable domain, with the rest obtained from reference TRBV7-2 and TRBJ1-2, is as follows: GAGVSQSPSNKVTEKGKDVELRCDPISGHTALYWYRQSLGQGLEFLIYFQGNSAPDKSGLPSDRFSAERTGGSVSTLTIQRTQQEDSAVYLCASSLWRTGGLANYGYTFGSGTRLTVV.

The chain recombines TRBV7-6 with TRBJ2-1, with D possibly TRBD2 on 7 matching bases. From germline, CDR1 is SGHVS and CDR2 FNYEAQ. Trimming left V 3 bases short and J 6 bases short, with 36 bases between. The CDR3 runs 22 residues. In DNA form, the CDR3 reads TGTGCCAGCAGCTTCAATTGGGCGATAGGGGGAGGGCCAAGAACTAAATCCAATGAGCAGTTCTTC. Translation gives CASSFNWAIGGGPRTKSNEQFF. Full variable domain (remainder filled in from reference TRBV7-6 and TRBJ2-1): GAGVSQSPRYKVTKRGQDVALRCDPISGHVSLYWYRQALGQGPEFLTYFNYEAQQDKSGLPNDRFSAERPEGSISTLTIQRTEQRDSAMYRCASSFNWAIGGGPRTKSNEQFFGPGTRLTVL.

The chain is built from TRBV6-5 and TRBJ1-1; a possible D gene is TRBD1 (5 bases). Trimming shortened V by 2 bases and J by 8 bases, and 9 bases separated the two germline ends. CDR1 and CDR2 (germline): MNHEY, SVGAGI. This CDR3 is 12 amino acids long. The CDR3, as DNA: TGTGCCAGCAGTTACAGGGGCGGCGAAGCTTTCTTT. It translates to CASSYRGGEAFF.

J is TRBJ2-3 and V is TRBV15; 9 bases fit TRBD2. The germline gives CDR1 LNHNV, CDR2 YYDKDF (reference sequence). The CDR3 is 17 residues long. With 4 bases clipped from V and 0 bases from J, the junction kept 8 bases outside the gene matches. Here the CDR3 reads CATSNRGAGGSTDTQYF. CDR3 sequence (DNA): TGTGCCACCAGCAATCGTGGAGCGGGGGGAAGCACAGATACGCAGTATTTT.

The chain links TRBV11-3 to TRBJ1-4; D perhaps matches TRBD1 (6 bases). CDR3 length equals 16 residues. V lost 3 bases and J lost 5, with 16 bases in between. Germline V gene sequence: CDR1 SGHNT, CDR2 YENEEA. CDR3 residues: CASSFHTGLSNEKLFF. The CDR3 region has the DNA TGTGCCAGCAGCTTCCACACAGGGTTGTCGAATGAAAAACTGTTTTTT.

The CDR3 loop is CSVSQNTEAFF. The CDR3, as DNA: TGCAGCGTTTCCCAAAACACTGAAGCTTTCTTT. This chain connects TRBV29-1 to TRBJ1-1; the D is unclear. The CDR3 spans 11 residues. V was pared by 5 bases and J by 2 bases, with 6 bases between. Germline values: CDR1 SQVTM, CDR2 ANQGSEA.

This clone is a singleton in its sample. The chain uses TRBV28 and TRBJ2-5; D gene ambiguous. This CDR3 region has 13 residues. V was clipped by 6 bases and J by 3 bases, with 11 bases between them. From germline, CDR1 is MDHEN and CDR2 SYDVKM. Here the CDR3 reads CASRGNFKETQYF. In DNA form, the CDR3 reads TGTGCCAGCAGGGGCAATTTTAAAGAGACCCAGTACTTC.

This clone was picked up one time. V usage is TRBV5-1 and J usage is TRBJ2-5; maybe TRBD2 (6 bases). Germline CDR1 is SGHRS and CDR2 is YFSETQ. V dropped 2 bases and J dropped 4 bases, with 15 bases sitting between them. The CDR3 runs 15 residues. CDR3 sequence reads: CASSFISREAETQYF. Written as DNA, the CDR3 is TGCGCCAGCAGCTTCATATCTAGGGAGGCAGAGACCCAGTACTTC.